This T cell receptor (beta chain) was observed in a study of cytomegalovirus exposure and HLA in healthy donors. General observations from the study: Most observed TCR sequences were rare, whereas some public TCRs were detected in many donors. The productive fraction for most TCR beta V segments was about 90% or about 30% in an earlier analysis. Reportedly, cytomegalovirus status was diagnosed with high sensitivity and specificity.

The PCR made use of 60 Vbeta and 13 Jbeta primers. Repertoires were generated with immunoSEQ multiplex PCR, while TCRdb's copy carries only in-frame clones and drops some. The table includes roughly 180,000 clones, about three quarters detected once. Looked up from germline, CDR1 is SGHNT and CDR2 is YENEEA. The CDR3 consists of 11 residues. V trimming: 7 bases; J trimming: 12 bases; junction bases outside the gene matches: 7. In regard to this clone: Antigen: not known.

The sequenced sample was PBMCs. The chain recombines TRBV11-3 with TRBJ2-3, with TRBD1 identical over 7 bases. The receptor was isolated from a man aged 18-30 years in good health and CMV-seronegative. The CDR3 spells CASKGARLQYF. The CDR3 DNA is TGTGCCAGCAAGGGGGCGAGGCTTCAGTATTTT.